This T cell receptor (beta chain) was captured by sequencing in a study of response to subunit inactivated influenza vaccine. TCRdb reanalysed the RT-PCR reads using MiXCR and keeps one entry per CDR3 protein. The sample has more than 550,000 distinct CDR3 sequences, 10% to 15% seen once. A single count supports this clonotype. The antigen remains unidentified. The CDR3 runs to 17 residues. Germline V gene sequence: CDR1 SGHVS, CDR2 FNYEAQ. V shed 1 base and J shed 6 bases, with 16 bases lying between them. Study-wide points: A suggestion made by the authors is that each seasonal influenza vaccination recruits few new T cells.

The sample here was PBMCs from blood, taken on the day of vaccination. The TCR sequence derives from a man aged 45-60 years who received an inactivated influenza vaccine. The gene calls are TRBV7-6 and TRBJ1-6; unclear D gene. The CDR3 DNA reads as TGTGCCAGCAGCTTAGGAGGAGGCGGGGTGCTTAATTCACCCCTCCACTTT. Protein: CASSLGGGGVLNSPLHF.